Below are 20 T cell receptor beta chains sequenced from a single sample in a study of T cell responses to AZD1222 COVID-19 vaccine. Produced via immunoSEQ multiplex PCR; TCRdb's table is partial and in-frame only. The sample carries more than 100,000 clones, roughly 87% recorded once. Sample: peripheral blood, taken 28 days after the second AZD1222 dose. These receptors all stem from an adult who received the AZD1222 COVID-19 vaccine.

The chain carries TRBV6-5 and TRBJ2-4; TRBD2 matches at 10 bases. Losses at the gene ends were 5 bases for V and 14 bases for J; bases not matched to a gene: 9. The CDR3 runs 13 residues. Germline assignment: CDR1 MNHEY and CDR2 SVGAGI. The CDR3 region has the DNA TGTGCCAGCAGTCCCACGACTAGCGGGCAGAAGTACTTC. Its protein product is CASSPTTSGQKYF.

This sequence joins TRBV7-3 and TRBJ1-6, with D unresolved. V lost 2 bases, J lost 4 bases, and 6 bases lay in between. Germline V gives CDR1 SGHTA, CDR2 FQGTGA. The CDR3 length is 14 residues. The CDR3 coding sequence is TGTGCCAGCAGCTTAGTACCATATAATTCACCCCTCCACTTT. It codes for CASSLVPYNSPLHF.

A single count supports this clone. The chain combines TRBV7-9 with TRBJ2-1, with 14 bases fitting TRBD2. CDR1 and CDR2 from the germline V gene are SEHNR and FQNEAQ (reference sequence). This CDR3 is built from 17 residues. With V trimmed by 5 bases and J by 6 bases, 9 bases remained unmatched. The chain's CDR3 is CASSPRGTSGGGNEQFF. CDR3 sequence (DNA): TGTGCCAGCAGCCCAAGGGGGACTAGCGGGGGAGGCAATGAGCAGTTCTTC.

The chain has TRBV5-1 and TRBJ2-3, with 8 bases that match TRBD2. Germline CDR1 reads SGHRS; CDR2 reads YFSETQ. The CDR3 is 14 amino acids. The J segment lost 3 bases and the V segment lost 2 bases, leaving 2 bases of the junction unmatched. CDR3 sequence reads: CASSFSGETDTQYF. DNA of the CDR3: TGCGCCAGCAGCTTTAGCGGGGAGACAGATACGCAGTATTTT.

This clone was seen just once. The J gene is TRBJ1-1, the V gene TRBV6-5, with D perhaps matching TRBD1 (5 bases). The CDR3 loop spans 15 amino acids. V lost 2 bases and J lost 1, with 11 bases in between. CDR1 is MNHEY and CDR2 is SVGAGI in the germline V gene. CDR3 nucleotide sequence: TGTGCCAGCAGTTACGGCGGGGGGAGGAACACTGAAGCTTTCTTT. Its protein is CASSYGGGRNTEAFF.

The chain recombines TRBV11-2 with TRBJ2-5; 7 bases align to TRBD2. J gave up 7 bases and V 2 bases, and 10 bases lay outside the gene matches. Germline V gene sequence: CDR1 SGHAT, CDR2 FQNNGV. The length of the CDR3 is 15 residues. CDR3 residues: CASSLSGTRLGTQYF. CDR3 bases: TGTGCCAGCAGCTTAAGCGGGACTCGGCTTGGGACCCAGTACTTC.

The chain is built from TRBV19 and TRBJ2-2, with a weak D call TRBD1 (6 bases). Germline CDR1 and CDR2: LNHDA and SQIVND (reference sequence). Deletions cut 5 bases from V and 3 bases from J, with 13 bases between. The CDR3 consists of 15 residues. The CDR3 spells CASSGVQGHTGELFF. CDR3 nucleotides: TGTGCCAGTAGTGGGGTGCAGGGGCACACCGGGGAGCTGTTTTTT. Complete variable domain (other parts from reference TRBV19 and TRBJ2-2): DGGITQSPKYLFRKEGQNVTLSCEQNLNHDAMYWYRQDPGQGLRLIYYSQIVNDFQKGDIAEGYSVSREKKESFPLTVTSAQKNPTAFYLCASSGVQGHTGELFFGEGSRLTVL.

V gene TRBV7-2 combines with J gene TRBJ1-1; TRBD1 matches 7 bases. The CDR3 runs to 14 residues. The junction had 8 bases not matched to a gene; V was cut back by 3 bases and J by 7 bases. The germline V gene has CDR1 SGHTA and CDR2 FQGNSA. The CDR3: CASSFGTAAYEAFF. Written as DNA, the CDR3 is TGTGCCAGCAGCTTCGGGACAGCTGCTTATGAAGCTTTCTTT. Supplemented by reference TRBV7-2 and TRBJ1-1, the full variable domain reads GAGVSQSPSNKVTEKGKDVELRCDPISGHTALYWYRQSLGQGLEFLIYFQGNSAPDKSGLPSDRFSAERTGGSVSTLTIQRTQQEDSAVYLCASSFGTAAYEAFFGQGTRLTVV.

This chain connects TRBV12-3 or TRBV12-4 to TRBJ1-2; D is unclear. CDR3 length: 12 residues. The ends were cut back, 4 bases at V and 6 bases at J, with 9 bases in the middle. The CDR3 protein is CASSWGVDGYTF. The CDR3 DNA sequence: TGTGCCAGCAGTTGGGGTGTGGATGGCTACACCTTC.

The chain combines TRBV5-1 with TRBJ2-3, with TRBD1 identical over 8 bases. The germline CDR1 and CDR2 sequences are SGHRS and YFSETQ. V shed 4 bases, J shed 1 base, and the junction held 5 bases outside the gene matches. The CDR3 has 15 residues. The CDR3 reads CASSLGQGRTDTQYF. CDR3 DNA sequence: TGCGCCAGCAGCCTCGGACAGGGTCGCACAGATACGCAGTATTTT. Drawing the rest from reference TRBV5-1 and TRBJ2-3, the complete variable domain is KAGVTQTPRYLIKTRGQQVTLSCSPISGHRSVSWYQQTPGQGLQFLFEYFSETQRNKGNFPGRFSGRQFSNSRSEMNVSTLELGDSALYLCASSLGQGRTDTQYFGPGTRLTVL.

The chain has TRBV19 and TRBJ1-2; D remains ambiguous. V lost 6 bases and J 2 bases, leaving 10 bases between the germline ends. This CDR3 has 13 residues. CDR1 is LNHDA and CDR2 is SQIVND in the germline V gene (reference sequence). The CDR3 sequence is CASSLGANYGYTF. The CDR3 nucleotides are TGTGCCAGTAGCCTTGGTGCGAACTATGGCTACACCTTC.

The V call is TRBV6-4, the J call TRBJ1-2, with a possible D match to TRBD1 (5 bases). The CDR3 runs to 13 residues. CDR1 and CDR2 (germline): MRHNA, SNTAGT. Trimming pared 3 bases from V and 3 bases from J, leaving 8 bases between. The CDR3 DNA reads as TGTGCCAGCAGTGAGGGGGAGGACTATGGCTACACCTTC. Amino acids: CASSEGEDYGYTF.

The chain has TRBV4-3 and TRBJ1-4, with a weak D call TRBD1 (5 bases). Germline CDR1 and CDR2: LGHNA and YSLEER. V was clipped by 1 base and J by 7 bases, with 10 bases between them. The CDR3 spans 14 residues. CDR3 coding DNA: TGCGCCAGCAGCCAAGTGGAGGGGACTGAAAAACTGTTTTTT. Protein product: CASSQVEGTEKLFF.

The chain employs TRBV27 and TRBJ1-2; a weak D match, TRBD1 (6 bases). The germline V gene encodes CDR1 MNHEY and CDR2 SMNVEV (reference sequence). V was trimmed by 6 bases and J by 8 bases, leaving 19 bases between them. This CDR3 comprises 14 residues. CDR3 DNA: TGTGCCAGCAGCCCCGTTAACAGGGATTTCGGCTACACCTTC. This translates into CASSPVNRDFGYTF.

V usage is TRBV10-3 and J usage is TRBJ2-7; tentative D call: TRBD1 (6 bases). The CDR3 has 14 amino acids. The germline CDR1 and CDR2 sequences are ENHRY and SYGVKD. V was shortened by 9 bases and J by 2 bases, with 17 bases between the two germline ends. The CDR3 reads CAMSQGTATYEQYF. The CDR3 DNA sequence: TGTGCCATGAGTCAGGGGACCGCTACCTACGAGCAGTACTTC.

V and J are TRBV2 and TRBJ1-6, with a tentative D call TRBD1 (5 bases). Germline V lookup: CDR1 SNHLY, CDR2 FYNNEI. The CDR3 totals 14 residues. With 3 bases removed from V and 10 bases from J, the gap between germline ends came to 13 bases. CDR3 sequence: CASSERQGESPLHF. The DNA for the CDR3 is TGTGCCAGCAGTGAGAGGCAGGGTGAGTCACCCCTCCACTTT.

The V call is TRBV7-8, the J call TRBJ2-7; 10 bases match TRBD2. CDR1 is SGHVS, CDR2 FQNEAQ, per germline. This CDR3 spans 14 amino acids. After removal of 1 base from V and 5 bases from J, the junction contained 2 bases not matched to a gene. The CDR3 sequence is CASSLVSGGNEQYF. CDR3 coding DNA: TGTGCCAGCAGCTTAGTTAGCGGGGGGAACGAGCAGTACTTC.

This clone was recorded only once. The chain combines TRBV6-2 or TRBV6-3 with TRBJ2-2, with 8 bases fitting TRBD1. The CDR3 runs to 15 residues. Germline V gene sequence: CDR1 MNHEY, CDR2 SVGEGT. The V segment lost 5 bases and the J segment 5 bases; nucleotides outside the gene matches: 7. The chain's CDR3 is CASSLDRQGTGELFF. For the CDR3, the DNA is TGTGCCAGCAGTCTGGACCGACAGGGGACCGGGGAGCTGTTTTTT.

This clone came up once. The chain carries TRBV25-1 and TRBJ1-2, with D unresolved. From germline, CDR1 is MGHDK and CDR2 SYGVNS. The V end lost 9 bases, the J end lost 0 bases, and 11 bases lay between the germline ends. The CDR3 length is 13 residues. The CDR3 here is CASREGANYGYTF. CDR3 in DNA: TGTGCCAGTCGAGAGGGTGCTAACTATGGCTACACCTTC.

The chain employs TRBV7-2 and TRBJ2-2; D may match TRBD1 or TRBD2 (5 bases each). V was cut by 0 bases and J by 4 bases, with 12 bases left in between. This CDR3 has 16 residues. Germline CDR1 SGHTA, CDR2 FQGNSA. The CDR3 protein is CASSLAGWGSTGELFF. The CDR3 region has the DNA TGTGCCAGCAGCTTAGCGGGGTGGGGGAGCACCGGGGAGCTGTTTTTT.